A selection of T cell receptor beta chains follows, all from one sample in a study of technical replicates of blood from a handful of donors. Repertoires were generated with immunoSEQ multiplex PCR, while TCRdb's copy carries only in-frame clones and drops some. The top ten clones hold 0.37% of a sample with tens of thousands of clones, around 96% of them seen once. Material: T cells isolated from PBMCs. The receptors derive from a human donor in good health. Both conserved end residues are part of each CDR3.

V gene,J gene,CDR3 protein
TRBV13,TRBJ2-4,CASSNPILQGAKNIQYF
TRBV6-5,TRBJ1-5,CASSRGIGNQPQHF
TRBV27,TRBJ1-5,CASRRDSQFNQPQHF
TRBV28,TRBJ2-3,CASEDRGRGTQYF
TRBV2,TRBJ2-2,CASSQLAGGGISGELFF
TRBV6-5,TRBJ1-1,CASTAGDTEAFF
TRBV25-1,TRBJ2-5,CASSKGLAGVETQYF
TRBV5-6,TRBJ1-1,CASSLEVCWDRACETEAFF
TRBV28,TRBJ2-3,CASSFSGSGTDTQYF
TRBV10-2,TRBJ1-1,CASSESVFKGVNTEAFF
TRBV12-5,TRBJ1-5,CASGQGDQPQHF
TRBV6-1,TRBJ2-7,CASSELISYEQYF
TRBV7-8,TRBJ2-5,CASSLGAGQETQYF
TRBV6-1,TRBJ1-5,CASSEGAEGGQPQHF
TRBV9,TRBJ2-2,CASSVSAGDITGELFF
TRBV6-1,TRBJ1-5,CASSEVSDWPLSNQPQHF
TRBV7-9,TRBJ1-4,CASSLAVRQATNEKLFF
TRBV2,TRBJ2-2,CASLQGNTGELFF
TRBV5-1,TRBJ2-3,CASSLSSGRTDTQYF
TRBV6-5,TRBJ1-1,CASSRTGARHTEAFF
TRBV27,TRBJ2-7,CASSLLAGAGEQYF
TRBV7-2,TRBJ2-1,CASSLVGTSGIDEQFF
TRBV6-5,TRBJ2-3,CASSSGRGTDTQYF
TRBV19,TRBJ1-1,CASGGVDVMNTEAFF
TRBV29-1,TRBJ2-3,CSVLGTEAITQYF
TRBV19,TRBJ2-1,CASSSIAGFWQFF
TRBV6-1,TRBJ2-1,CASSKGTVNEQFF
TRBV30,TRBJ1-2,CAWSGPGGAEGYTF
TRBV20-1,TRBJ1-2,CSARTGRGYTF
TRBV9,TRBJ2-2,CASSVEVAGATGELFF
TRBV5-1,TRBJ2-7,CASSLWGGRVFYEQYF
TRBV7-9,TRBJ2-7,CASSRGSYEQYF
TRBV4-3,TRBJ2-1,CASSQVGGGSPGHEQFF
TRBV28,TRBJ2-3,CASSRGEGPDTQYF
TRBV27,TRBJ2-1,CASVSYREDFHNEQFF
TRBV5-6,TRBJ1-2,CASSLQARDRAGYTF
TRBV10-2,TRBJ1-2,CASSESGVVEGF
TRBV10-1,TRBJ1-1,CASSPGGDWMNTEAFF
TRBV19,TRBJ2-5,CASSMGAETQYF
TRBV5-1,TRBJ1-2,CASSPGTSLHGYTF
TRBV10-3,TRBJ2-1,CATNGGTHNEQFF
TRBV11-2,TRBJ1-3,CASSLIAPGYSGNTIYF
TRBV11-2,TRBJ2-7,CASSTVQGHEQYF
TRBV5-6,TRBJ1-2,CASSREGSYGYTF
TRBV7-9,TRBJ1-4,CASSLNSQTSEKLFF
TRBV4-1,TRBJ2-7,CASSQDRQAAYEQYF